This T cell receptor (beta chain) is drawn from a study of T cells in Graves' hyperthyroidism and ophthalmopathy. Study as a whole: Peripheral blood collection took place at initial diagnosis, before any treatment.

Notes on the study in general: Within blood appeared most thyroid clonotypes that had expanded above 0.001.

Patients having uncontrolled infection, another autoimmune disease, pregnancy or lactation were not included. Amplification of TCR beta CDR3 regions used RNA as the template. The HTBI primer set served for first-round RT-PCR of the TCR CDR3. In TCRdb, the multiplex PCR reads were re-called with MiXCR into one record per CDR3 protein. The data show about 640,000 distinct CDR3 sequences, under 25% seen once. The germline gives CDR1 LGHNA, CDR2 YNFKEQ. Trimming left V 2 bases short and J 7 bases short, with 15 bases between. The CDR3 has 16 amino acids. On this clonotype: Antigen: not known.

The V and J genes are TRBV4-2 and TRBJ1-6; D is undetermined. This sequence originates from a man aged 25 to 45 with Graves' ophthalmopathy. Source material: blood. The DNA for the CDR3 is TGTGCCAGCAGCCAAAGCTTTCCGGAGCCCAATTCACCCCTCCACTTT. It encodes CASSQSFPEPNSPLHF.